This T cell receptor beta chain derives from a study of blood T cell repertoires in COVID-19. Study background: Sites across the United States, Italy and Spain contributed samples from acute and convalescent COVID-19. Sample material is recorded as cDNA or gDNA derived from T cells, B-cell-depleted T cells, or PBMCs.

V gave up 6 bases and J gave up 8 bases; unmatched junction bases: 19. Germline CDR1 and CDR2: MNHEY and SMNVEV (reference sequence). This CDR3 is built from 17 residues. Under the authors' procedure: Reference gene primers were amplified, and this amplification served to estimate nucleated cell counts. Sequencing used immunoSEQ multiplex PCR; TCRdb keeps in-frame clones, though not all of them. V and J calls and clone size are as listed in that table; D and trimming were resolved from the DNA. The sample yields 350,000 to 450,000 clones, around 92% seen once. This clone was observed once. This clonotype was obtained from a man between 40 and 49 years old with acute or convalescent COVID-19. The chain is built from TRBV27 and TRBJ2-3; 8 bases align to TRBD2. Sequencing was done on a sample of peripheral blood. The CDR3 sequence: CASSQRAGGHQGFTQYF. CDR3 sequence (DNA): TGTGCCAGCAGCCAACGGGCGGGGGGCCATCAAGGTTTTACGCAGTATTTT.